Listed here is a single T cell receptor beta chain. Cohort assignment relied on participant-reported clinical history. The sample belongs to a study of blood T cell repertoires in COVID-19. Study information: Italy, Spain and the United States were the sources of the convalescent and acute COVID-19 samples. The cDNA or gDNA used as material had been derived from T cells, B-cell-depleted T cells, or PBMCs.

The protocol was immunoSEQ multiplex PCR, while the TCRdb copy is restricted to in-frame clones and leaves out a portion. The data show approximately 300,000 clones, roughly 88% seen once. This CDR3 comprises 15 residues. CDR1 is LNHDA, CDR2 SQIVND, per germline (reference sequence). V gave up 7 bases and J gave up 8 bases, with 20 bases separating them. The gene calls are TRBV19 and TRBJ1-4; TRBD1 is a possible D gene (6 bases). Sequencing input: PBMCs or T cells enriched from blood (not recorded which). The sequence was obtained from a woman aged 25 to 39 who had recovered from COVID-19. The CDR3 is CASTVRGQPWEKLFF. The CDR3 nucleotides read TGTGCCAGTACTGTCCGTGGACAGCCTTGGGAAAAACTGTTTTTT.